The 7 T cell receptor beta chains in this list originate from one sample, sequenced in a study of blood T cell repertoires in COVID-19. Method: immunoSEQ multiplex PCR; TCRdb's copy keeps in-frame clones and lacks some. The sample has hundreds of thousands of clones, around nine tenths seen once. Sequencing was performed on PBMCs or T cells enriched from blood (not recorded which). The receptors derive from a woman younger than 35 who had recovered from COVID-19.

Here the CDR3 reads CASSFSGGKNTEAFF. DNA of the CDR3: TGTGCCAGCAGTTTTAGCGGGGGCAAGAACACTGAAGCTTTCTTT. The rearrangement links TRBV28 to TRBJ1-1, with D maybe TRBD1 (6 bases). The CDR3 runs to 15 residues. V lost 3 bases, J lost 1 base, and 12 bases lay in between. Germline V gene sequence: CDR1 MDHEN, CDR2 SYDVKM. Full variable domain (missing parts from reference TRBV28 and TRBJ1-1): DVKVTQSSRYLVKRTGEKVFLECVQDMDHENMFWYRQDPGLGLRLIYFSYDVKMKEKGDIPEGYSVSREKKERFSLILESASTNQTSMYLCASSFSGGKNTEAFFGQGTRLTVV.

V gene TRBV14 combines with J gene TRBJ1-1, with D perhaps matching TRBD1 (6 bases). Germline CDR1 SGHDN, CDR2 FVKESK. V lost 4 bases and J lost 7, with 10 bases in between. This CDR3 has 12 residues. The CDR3 DNA follows: TGTGCCAGCAGCCGGGGGACAATTGAAGCTTTCTTT. Translated, it gives CASSRGTIEAFF.

The sample holds one count of this clone. This sequence joins TRBV6-1 and TRBJ1-5, with 9 bases that match TRBD1. The CDR3 is made up of 21 amino acids. Unmatched junction bases numbered 16, after V lost 1 base and J lost 0 bases. CDR1 is MNHNS and CDR2 is SASEGT in the germline V gene. The CDR3 sequence: CASSEGPGQGDRFYSNQPQHF. The CDR3 nucleotides are TGTGCCAGCAGTGAAGGGCCGGGACAGGGCGATAGATTTTATAGCAATCAGCCCCAGCATTTT.

This clone was counted once. The V and J genes are TRBV11-2 and TRBJ2-1; TRBD1 matches at 8 bases. After removal of 7 bases from V and 0 bases from J, the junction contained 2 bases not matched to a gene. CDR1 is SGHAT and CDR2 is FQNNGV in the germline V gene. The CDR3 sequence is 14 residues long. The CDR3 sequence: CASTQGASYNEQFF. As DNA, the CDR3 is TGTGCCAGCACTCAGGGGGCCTCCTACAATGAGCAGTTCTTC.

This chain joins TRBV27 and TRBJ2-5; a weak D match, TRBD1 (6 bases). V dropped 6 bases and J dropped 2 bases, with 13 bases sitting between them. This CDR3 region has 14 residues. Germline V lookup: CDR1 MNHEY, CDR2 SMNVEV (reference sequence). CDR3 nucleotides: TGTGCCAGCAGAAAACAGGGTTTTCAAGAGACCCAGTACTTC. Residues: CASRKQGFQETQYF.

The J gene is TRBJ1-1, the V gene TRBV9; D gene unclear. The CDR3 is made up of 15 amino acids. V dropped 0 bases and J dropped 1 base, with 10 bases sitting between them. CDR1 SGDLS and CDR2 YYNGEE come from the germline V gene. The CDR3 reads CASSVAGFGNTEAFF. The CDR3 bases are TGTGCCAGCAGCGTAGCGGGTTTTGGGAACACTGAAGCTTTCTTT.

This clone was found a few times. The chain recombines TRBV20-1 with TRBJ2-5, with TRBD2 matching over 8 bases. V lost 3 bases, J lost 1 base, and 4 bases stayed unmatched. The V gene's germline CDR1 is DFQATT and CDR2 SNEGSKA (reference sequence). The CDR3 runs 14 residues. CDR3 nucleotides: TGCAGTGCTAGTCTCGGGGGGGGCCAAGAGACCCAGTACTTC. This gives the protein CSASLGGGQETQYF.